Listed below are T cell receptor beta chains from one sample, sequenced in a study of cytomegalovirus exposure and HLA in healthy donors. Here immunoSEQ multiplex PCR was the method, and the copy in TCRdb shows in-frame clones only, minus some. The data show over 150,000 clones, with about 80% seen just once and more than 9.5% held by the top ten. The sample comprised PBMCs. The receptor source for this set is a man between 18 and 29 years old in good health and CMV-seropositive. Each CDR3 is given with its conserved first and last residue. D genes are given only for firm matches. The size of a clone is reported for some rows only, either as once, few or many, or as a class for expanded clones.

TRBJ2-7,TRBV10-3,TRBD2,NA,14,TGTGCCATCAGAGAGACTAGCGGGAGGGACGAGCAGTACTTC,CAIRETSGRDEQYF
TRBJ1-2,TRBV5-5,NA,once,13,TGTGCCAGCAGCTTATCGGCTAACTATGGCTACACCTTC,CASSLSANYGYTF
TRBJ1-4,TRBV19,NA,NA,13,TGTGCCAGCCGGGACACAACTAATGAAAAACTGTTTTTT,CASRDTTNEKLFF
TRBJ2-1,TRBV30,NA,NA,14,TGTGCCTGGAGTGTACTATCCCCCTACAATGAGCAGTTCTTC,CAWSVLSPYNEQFF
TRBJ2-1,TRBV5-4,TRBD2,NA,18,TGTGCCAGCAGCTTGGAATTGGGACTAGCGGGATACATCAATGAGCAGTTCTTC,CASSLELGLAGYINEQFF
TRBJ2-7,TRBV2,TRBD2,few,16,TGTGCCAGCAGCCTCCGAGGGACTAGCGGGACGTACGAGCAGTACTTC,CASSLRGTSGTYEQYF
TRBJ1-2,TRBV6-5,TRBD1,once,15,TGTGCCAGCAGTCCGCGGACAGGGCCGTTCGATGGCTACACCTTC,CASSPRTGPFDGYTF
TRBJ2-1,TRBV27,TRBD1,once,14,TGTGCCAGCAGTACACCGGGACAGGGGGGTGAGCAGTTCTTC,CASSTPGQGGEQFF
TRBJ1-1,TRBV30,TRBD1,NA,12,TGTGCCTGGGACAGGGGGGGGACTGAAGCTTTCTTT,CAWDRGGTEAFF
TRBJ1-4,TRBV10-3,TRBD1,NA,14,TGTGCCATCAGTGGGACAGGTACGAATGAAAAACTGTTTTTT,CAISGTGTNEKLFF
TRBJ2-3,TRBV11-2,TRBD2,NA,16,TGTGCCAGCAGCCTGACCGGACTAGCGGGAGCTGGTACGCAGTATTTT,CASSLTGLAGAGTQYF
TRBJ1-1,TRBV6-5,NA,NA,12,TGTGCCAGCAGCAGAAGGGGTACTGAAGCTTTCTTT,CASSRRGTEAFF
TRBJ2-5,TRBV25-1,NA,few,15,TGTGCCAGCAGTGAAGGGGGCGGGAGCGCGGAGACCCAGTACTTC,CASSEGGGSAETQYF
TRBJ2-5,TRBV15,NA,NA,12,TGTGCCACCAGCAGAGTGGGCGAGACCCAGTACTTC,CATSRVGETQYF
TRBJ1-2,TRBV15,NA,NA,16,TGTGCCACCCGCCGAAGCATCGGAGACTCCAACTATGGCTACACCTTC,CATRRSIGDSNYGYTF
TRBJ1-5,TRBV27,NA,NA,16,TGTGCCAGCAGTCCGGACAGTTATCATAGCAATCAGCCCCAGCATTTT,CASSPDSYHSNQPQHF
TRBJ1-2,TRBV28,NA,few,12,TGTGCCAGCAGTTCCTCCCTACTCGGGGACACCTTC,CASSSSLLGDTF
TRBJ1-6,TRBV19,TRBD1,NA,13,TGTGCCAGTAGGGGACAGGGGGACTCACCCCTCCACTTT,CASRGQGDSPLHF
TRBJ2-1,TRBV5-1,TRBD2,NA,16,TGCGCCAGCAGCCGCAGACTAGCGCGGAGATCGGATGAGCAGTTCTTC,CASSRRLARRSDEQFF
TRBJ2-7,TRBV5-6,TRBD2,NA,12,TGTGCCAGCAGCCCGACTAGCGGCAAGCAGTACTTC,CASSPTSGKQYF
TRBJ1-5,TRBV12-5,TRBD1,NA,15,TGTGCTAGTGAACTAACAGGGGGCGAGGATCAGCCCCAGCATTTT,CASELTGGEDQPQHF
TRBJ1-6,TRBV6-5,NA,NA,14,TGTGCCAGCAGAGAAGTACCGAGGGTTTCACCCCTCCACTTT,CASREVPRVSPLHF
TRBJ2-3,TRBV6-1,NA,NA,12,TGTGCCAGCAGTGAGAGGAGGGATACGCAGTATTTT,CASSERRDTQYF
TRBJ2-6,TRBV2,TRBD1,few,18,TGTGCCAGCAGCGCAGACAGGGGGCTTAACTCTGGGGCCAACGTCCTGACTTTC,CASSADRGLNSGANVLTF
TRBJ2-3,TRBV7-2,TRBD2,NA,16,TGTGCCAGCAGCCTGCAAAGCGGGGGGCGCACAGATACGCAGTATTTT,CASSLQSGGRTDTQYF
TRBJ2-4,TRBV15,NA,NA,17,TGTGCCACCAGCAGAGAACCGTTCGGGACTCAAAAAAACATTCAGTACTTC,CATSREPFGTQKNIQYF
TRBJ2-1,TRBV7-2,TRBD2,NA,16,TGTGCCAGCAGCTTACCTAGGACTAGCGGGTTGAATGAGCAGTTCTTC,CASSLPRTSGLNEQFF
TRBJ2-7,TRBV12-5,TRBD2,once,17,TGTGCTAGTGGTTTGATCGGGACTAGCGGGGGTAAGTACGAGCAGTACTTC,CASGLIGTSGGKYEQYF
TRBJ1-3,TRBV7-8,NA,NA,14,TGTGCCAGCAGCCTTAGCTCCATTGGAAACACCATATATTTT,CASSLSSIGNTIYF
TRBJ1-1,TRBV14,NA,NA,18,TGTGCCAGCAGCCAATTTGGGCAGGGAGGTGTTTGGAACACTGAAGCTTTCTTT,CASSQFGQGGVWNTEAFF
TRBJ2-1,TRBV4-3,NA,few,14,TGCGCCAGCAGCCATTTCCGGGAACACAATGAGCAGTTCTTC,CASSHFREHNEQFF
TRBJ2-7,TRBV6-5,TRBD1,once,14,TGTGCCAGCAGTTACTTCACAGGGGGCTACGAGCAGTACTTC,CASSYFTGGYEQYF
TRBJ2-1,TRBV6-4,NA,NA,14,TGTGCCAGCAGTCAGCAGGGGGGAAACAATGAGCAGTTCTTC,CASSQQGGNNEQFF
TRBJ2-5,TRBV6-5,NA,NA,14,TGTGCCAGCAGAGGGACAACCAACCAAGAGACCCAGTACTTC,CASRGTTNQETQYF
TRBJ2-1,TRBV9,TRBD2,once,16,TGTGCCAGCAGCACTAGCGGGCAGAGCTCCTACAATGAGCAGTTCTTC,CASSTSGQSSYNEQFF
TRBJ2-1,TRBV1,NA,NA,12,TGCACCAGGGGGAGCTCCTACAATGAGCAGTTCTTC,CTRGSSYNEQFF
TRBJ2-1,TRBV7-6,TRBD1,few,15,TGTGCCAGCAGCAGCGACAGGGGCGGCAACAATGAGCAGTTCTTC,CASSSDRGGNNEQFF
TRBJ1-2,TRBV28,NA,few,12,TGTGCCAGCAATAGGGGCGACTATGGCTACACCTTC,CASNRGDYGYTF
TRBJ1-6,TRBV2,NA,once,15,TGTGCCGTAGAGGGGGAGAGCTCCTATAATTCACCCCTCCACTTT,CAVEGESSYNSPLHF
TRBJ2-1,TRBV5-8,NA,once,13,TGTGCCCAACCGACGTGGGCCCCCAATGAGCAGTTCTTC,CAQPTWAPNEQFF
TRBJ2-1,TRBV6-1,NA,once,13,TGTGCCAGCAGTGAAGCGCCGGGGTTCGGGCAGTTCTTC,CASSEAPGFGQFF
TRBJ1-1,TRBV6-6,TRBD1,NA,14,TGTGCCAGCCCGTCGGGGACAGGGAACACTGAAGCTTTCTTT,CASPSGTGNTEAFF
TRBJ2-5,TRBV27,TRBD1,NA,15,TGTGCCAGCAGCACCGGGACAGGGTTCCAAGAGACCCAGTACTTC,CASSTGTGFQETQYF
TRBJ2-4,TRBV7-2,NA,NA,17,TGTGCCAGCAGCGTGAGTTCAACAGGGAATTTTAGAAACATTCAGTACTTC,CASSVSSTGNFRNIQYF
TRBJ1-3,TRBV18,TRBD1,NA,17,TGTGCCAGCTCACCACGGGACAGCAGTTCCTCTGGAAACACCATATATTTT,CASSPRDSSSSGNTIYF
TRBJ2-3,TRBV28,TRBD2,NA,17,TGTGCCAGCAATCCCCACGGACTAGCGGGAATCACAGATACGCAGTATTTT,CASNPHGLAGITDTQYF
TRBJ2-7,TRBV19,NA,NA,14,TGTGCCAGTACCCTCACGCAGGGCCAGAGCGAGCAGTACTTC,CASTLTQGQSEQYF
TRBJ2-5,TRBV28,TRBD2,NA,13,TGTGCCAGCAGAAAAACTAGCGAGAAGACCCAGTACTTC,CASRKTSEKTQYF
TRBJ2-4,TRBV23-1,NA,NA,13,TGCGCCAGCAGTCAGGGGCGCGGTAACATTCAGTACTTC,CASSQGRGNIQYF
TRBJ1-1,TRBV6-6,NA,NA,13,TGTGCCAGCAGCCAATCTGTAGGGGCTGAAGCTTTCTTT,CASSQSVGAEAFF
TRBJ1-1,TRBV30,TRBD1,NA,15,TGTGCCTGGAGTGTTCCACGACAGGGGAACACTGAAGCTTTCTTT,CAWSVPRQGNTEAFF